What follows are 17 T cell receptor beta chains derived from one specimen sequenced in a study of CD8+CD57+ T cells in acquired aplastic anemia (dated by TCRdb to between 2018 and 2020). The patients picked for sequencing were ones in whom flow cytometry had shown an expansion of CD8+CD57+ cells. Sequencing was performed on an Illumina HiSeq 2000. Genomic DNA served as template for TCR beta VDJ combination and CDR3 sequence profiling. TCRdb reprocessed the public reads (quality trimming at Q25 with fastp, clone calling with MiXCR) and kept in-frame beta chains. Rows with one shared CDR3 protein collapse into an entry with the most common genes and DNA. Across this sample there are more than 150,000 distinct CDR3 sequences, with around half seen only once. The ten largest clones take up about 8.8% of the sample. Sequencing was done on a sample of sorted CD4+, CD8+, or CD8+CD57+ T cells (not recorded which) from PBMCs. The source is a human donor with aplastic anemia.

Ten or more counts support this clonotype. J is TRBJ2-5 and V is TRBV19; perhaps TRBD2 as D (5 bases). In germline, CDR1 is LNHDA, CDR2 SQIVND (reference sequence). V lost 7 bases and J lost 5, with 14 bases in between. The CDR3 sequence is 13 residues long. Here the CDR3 reads CASKRAGGETQYF. The CDR3 region has the DNA TGTGCCAGTAAGAGGGCTGGTGGGGAGACCCAGTACTTC.

This clonotype came up many times. J is TRBJ2-7 and V is TRBV7-2; D possibly corresponds to TRBD1 (5 bases). Trimming shortened V by 1 base and J by 4 bases, and 11 bases separated the two germline ends. The germline gives CDR1 SGHTA, CDR2 FQGNSA. The CDR3 extends over 14 amino acids. The CDR3 DNA reads TGTGCCAGCAGCTTAGGGCGACAGAATTACGAGCAGTACTTC. Protein product: CASSLGRQNYEQYF.

At least ten counts were recorded for this clonotype. The gene calls are TRBV20-1 and TRBJ1-2; D ambiguous. Germline V gives CDR1 DFQATT, CDR2 SNEGSKA (reference sequence). The CDR3 has 13 residues. V lost 3 bases and J 3 bases, leaving 11 bases between the germline ends. The CDR3 reads CSASSQKDYGYTF. The CDR3 DNA is TGCAGTGCTAGTAGCCAGAAAGACTATGGCTACACCTTC.

This rearrangement joins TRBV18 to TRBJ2-2; 9 bases agree with TRBD1. V shed 3 bases and J 5 bases; nucleotides not matched to a gene: 4. The CDR3 runs 15 residues. Germline V gene sequence: CDR1 KGHSH, CDR2 LQKENI. CDR3 bases: TGTGCCAGCTCACCCCGACAGGGGGGTACCGGGGAGCTGTTTTTT. It is translated as CASSPRQGGTGELFF.

There are a few counts of this clonotype. The chain links TRBV18 to TRBJ2-5, with TRBD2 matching 7 bases. The J segment lost 5 bases and the V segment lost 1 base, leaving 7 bases of the junction unmatched. This CDR3 is 15 amino acids long. Germline V lookup: CDR1 KGHSH, CDR2 LQKENI. CDR3 in DNA: TGTGCCAGCTCACCACAGTCAGGGCGGGAGGAGACCCAGTACTTC. The encoded protein is CASSPQSGREETQYF.

This clonotype turned up a few times. A much bigger clone sits one base away, suggesting this may be a read error. The chain carries TRBV6-1 and TRBJ1-6, with a possible D match to TRBD1 (5 bases). The germline V and J ends were trimmed by 5 bases and 11 bases, with 16 bases remaining between them. The V gene's germline CDR1 is MNHNS and CDR2 SASEGT. CDR3 length equals 14 residues. The DNA of the CDR3 is TGTGCCAGCAGTCCGGGACTCGTGAATCCACCCCTCCACTTT. Its protein is CASSPGLVNPPLHF.

As for this clonotype: This may be a read error: a much more frequent sequence differs by one nucleotide. CDR3 DNA sequence: TGTGCCAGCAGCGATCGGGGTCCACTACGTAATGAGCAGTTCTTC. Protein: CASSDRGPLRNEQFF. V is TRBV9 and J is TRBJ2-1, with D possibly matching TRBD2 (5 bases). The CDR3 is 15 residues long. Germline CDR1 SGDLS, CDR2 YYNGEE. Trimming left V 3 bases short and J 7 bases short, with 17 bases between.

V and J are TRBV24-1 and TRBJ2-7; 9 bases match TRBD1. Unmatched junction bases numbered 2, after V lost 5 bases and J lost 4 bases. CDR1 and CDR2 (germline): KGHDR, SFDVKD. The CDR3 is 13 amino acids. For the CDR3, the DNA is TGTGCCACCAGTGTAGGGACAGGGTACGAGCAGTACTTC. Its protein product is CATSVGTGYEQYF.

In its sample, this clonotype was seen once. This chain uses TRBV5-1 with TRBJ2-5; D uncertain. V lost 1 base to trimming and J lost 0 bases, with 4 bases between them. The CDR3 totals 13 residues. CDR1 is SGHRS, CDR2 YFSETQ, per germline. The CDR3 region is CASSLFYQETQYF. For the CDR3, the DNA is TGCGCCAGCAGCTTGTTCTACCAAGAGACCCAGTACTTC.

J is TRBJ2-5 and V is TRBV10-3; D gene uncertain. V gave up 6 bases and J gave up 4 bases, with 12 bases separating them. Germline loops: CDR1 ENHRY, CDR2 SYGVKD. The CDR3 is made up of 13 amino acids. The CDR3 region is CAISTLNGETQYF. The CDR3 coding sequence is TGTGCCATCAGCACGCTTAATGGAGAGACCCAGTACTTC.

This clonotype has at least ten counts. The rearrangement links TRBV12-5 to TRBJ2-3; 7 positions match TRBD1. V dropped 10 bases and J dropped 0; count of bases not matched to a gene: 10. The CDR3 consists of 15 residues. Per germline, CDR1 LGHNT and CDR2 FRNRAP. The CDR3 nucleotides read TGTGCTATCGACCGGGGACAGTACAGCACAGATACGCAGTATTTT. Its protein product is CAIDRGQYSTDTQYF.

J is TRBJ1-4 and V is TRBV20-1, with unresolved D. Germline loops: CDR1 DFQATT, CDR2 SNEGSKA (reference sequence). V shed 3 bases and J shed 8 bases, with 16 bases lying between them. This CDR3 is built from 14 residues. CDR3 sequence: CSARSSLREEKLFF. The CDR3 bases are TGCAGTGCTAGGAGTTCGCTTCGTGAAGAAAAACTGTTTTTT.

This clonotype was detected a few times. The chain carries TRBV7-8 and TRBJ1-1; D unresolved. Germline assignment: CDR1 SGHVS and CDR2 FQNEAQ. The V end lost 1 base, the J end lost 1 base, and 7 bases lay between the germline ends. The CDR3 spans 14 residues. The CDR3 region has the DNA TGTGCCAGCAGCTTAGTGTTCGGGAACACTGAAGCTTTCTTT. This encodes CASSLVFGNTEAFF.

This clonotype came up many times. The V call is TRBV20-1, the J call TRBJ1-6; D perhaps matches TRBD1 (6 bases). This CDR3 contains 16 residues. Germline V gene data show CDR1 as DFQATT and CDR2 as SNEGSKA (reference sequence). V was trimmed by 5 bases and J by 6 bases, leaving 20 bases between them. Here the CDR3 reads CSAGGGWTRGNSPLHF. In DNA form, the CDR3 reads TGCAGTGCTGGAGGGGGGTGGACAAGGGGTAATTCACCCCTCCACTTT.

This clonotype was seen once. The V and J genes are TRBV7-6 and TRBJ1-1, with 9 bases identical to TRBD1. This CDR3 is built from 15 residues. The germline gives CDR1 SGHVS, CDR2 FNYEAQ. With 2 bases clipped from V and 3 bases from J, the junction kept 4 bases outside the gene matches. CDR3 protein: CASSLHRDRDTEAFF. As DNA, the CDR3 is TGTGCCAGCAGCTTACATAGGGACAGGGACACTGAAGCTTTCTTT.

This clonotype showed up many times. The chain recombines TRBV7-2 with TRBJ1-5; D is ambiguous. Germline CDR1 is SGHTA and CDR2 is FQGNSA. CDR3 length: 14 residues. V lost 5 bases and J lost 2, with 10 bases in between. CDR3 in amino acids: CASSKGVGNQPQHF. The CDR3 nucleotides read TGTGCCAGCAGCAAGGGAGTAGGCAATCAGCCCCAGCATTTT.

This clonotype appeared a few times. The rearrangement uses TRBV27 and TRBJ2-7; TRBD1 matches at 9 bases. After removal of 3 bases from V and 3 bases from J, the junction contained 18 bases not matched to a gene. This CDR3 is 19 amino acids long. The germline V gene has CDR1 MNHEY and CDR2 SMNVEV (reference sequence). CDR3: CASSFRSRARGQGIYEQYF. The CDR3 DNA sequence: TGTGCCAGCAGTTTCAGATCAAGGGCCCGTGGACAGGGGATCTACGAGCAGTACTTC.